This passage covers 30 T cell receptor beta chains from one sample sequenced in a study of beta chain features in type 1 diabetes. Sequenced material consisted of expressed TCRB transcripts (all of the isolated RNA was reverse transcribed). The table came from immunoSEQ multiplex PCR; TCRdb's copy has only in-frame clones and leaves some out. The sample consists of under 450,000 clones, about 14% of them appearing once. Sequenced sample: naive CD4+ T cells from blood. The receptors stem from a man aged 25 to 45 in good health.

This clone was found many times. The V gene is TRBV23-1, the J gene TRBJ2-7, with D perhaps matching TRBD1 or TRBD2 (5 bases each). TRBV23-1 is labeled an ORF, and its function is uncertain. Trimming took 3 bases from V and 6 from J, leaving 12 bases between them. The CDR3 sequence is 13 residues long. CDR3 nucleotide sequence: TGCGCCAGCAGTCACTGGATGAGGGGCGAGCAGTACGTC. Translating gives CASSHWMRGEQYV.

The V and J genes are TRBV4-2 and TRBJ1-5; perhaps TRBD1 as D (5 bases). CDR1 LGHNA and CDR2 YNFKEQ come from the germline V gene. Trimming removed 3 bases from V and 0 bases from J, with 9 bases in between. CDR3 length equals 15 residues. The CDR3 sequence: CASSQQQVSNQPQHF. The CDR3 nucleotides are TGTGCCAGCAGCCAGCAACAGGTTAGCAATCAGCCCCAGCATTTT.

This rearrangement joins TRBV4-2 to TRBJ2-5; 13 bases fit TRBD2. The germline gives CDR1 LGHNA, CDR2 YNFKEQ. The length of the CDR3 is 16 residues. V shed 7 bases and J 5 bases; nucleotides not matched to a gene: 10. CDR3 amino acids: CASTTGLAGADETQYF. The CDR3 region has the DNA TGTGCCAGCACCACAGGACTAGCGGGAGCGGATGAGACCCAGTACTTC.

The V call is TRBV7-2, the J call TRBJ2-7; D gene unclear. The CDR3 has 13 residues. Germline CDR1 reads SGHTA; CDR2 reads FQGNSA. Trimming cost V 5 bases and J 6 bases, with 14 bases left between them. The CDR3 DNA is TGTGCCAGCAGCCCCCGGGCAGGTAGCGAGCAGTACTTC. Protein product: CASSPRAGSEQYF.

The chain employs TRBV2 and TRBJ1-2; D is possibly TRBD1 (6 bases). The CDR3 runs 14 residues. Germline assignment: CDR1 SNHLY and CDR2 FYNNEI. The germline V and J ends were trimmed by 4 bases and 2 bases, with 11 bases remaining between them. This CDR3 is CASSVDRFNYGYTF. Written as DNA, the CDR3 is TGTGCCAGCAGTGTTGACAGGTTCAACTATGGCTACACCTTC. The complete variable domain, with remaining parts taken from reference TRBV2 and TRBJ1-2, reads EPEVTQTPSHQVTQMGQEVILRCVPISNHLYFYWYRQILGQKVEFLVSFYNNEISEKSEIFDDQFSVERPDGSNFTLKIRSTKLEDSAMYFCASSVDRFNYGYTFGSGTRLTVV.

The chain is built from TRBV29-1 and TRBJ2-3, with D perhaps given as TRBD1 or TRBD2 (7 bases each). The V and J ends lost 7 bases and 4 bases respectively, with 15 bases between them. The CDR3 is made up of 13 amino acids. Germline CDR1 and CDR2: SQVTM and ANQGSEA. CDR3 DNA: TGCAGCGCAGGGGGGAGCGGGGCAGATACGCAGTATTTT. Translating gives CSAGGSGADTQYF.

The chain is built from TRBV4-1 and TRBJ2-7; D gene uncertain. CDR3 size: 14 residues. With 3 bases removed from V and 3 bases from J, the gap between germline ends came to 12 bases. Germline V gene sequence: CDR1 MGHRA, CDR2 YSYEKL. CDR3 residues: CASSQIHPGYEQYF. For the CDR3, the DNA is TGCGCCAGCAGCCAGATACATCCGGGCTACGAGCAGTACTTC.

This chain joins TRBV9 and TRBJ2-1; 11 bases agree with TRBD2. The CDR3 consists of 16 residues. Trimming took 4 bases from V and 4 from J; bases not matched to a gene: 7. Germline loops: CDR1 SGDLS, CDR2 YYNGEE. The CDR3 DNA is TGTGCCAGCAGCACAGGGACTAGCGGAAAGTACAATGAGCAGTTCTTC. Protein sequence: CASSTGTSGKYNEQFF. Filled out from reference TRBV9 and TRBJ2-1, the complete variable domain reads DSGVTQTPKHLITATGQRVTLRCSPRSGDLSVYWYQQSLDQGLQFLIQYYNGEERAKGNILERFSAQQFPDLHSELNLSSLELGDSALYFCASSTGTSGKYNEQFFGPGTRLTVL.

This clone was counted between two and nine times. This sequence joins TRBV7-2 and TRBJ2-7; possible D gene TRBD2, 5 bases. From germline, CDR1 is SGHTA and CDR2 FQGNSA. V lost 5 bases to trimming and J lost 5 bases, with 19 bases between them. There are 15 residues in the CDR3. The CDR3 loop reads CASSARTTTGNEQYF. CDR3 nucleotide sequence: TGTGCCAGCAGCGCCCGGACGACAACGGGAAACGAGCAGTACTTC.

The sample holds a few counts of this clone. The chain combines TRBV5-4 with TRBJ2-4, with TRBD2 matching over 12 bases. CDR3 length: 18 residues. Trimming cost V 5 bases and J 2 bases; bases outside gene matches: 11. Germline V gives CDR1 SGHNT, CDR2 YYREEE (reference sequence). CDR3 region: CASSPGLAGLGTKNIQYF. The CDR3 DNA reads TGTGCCAGCAGTCCCGGACTAGCGGGATTAGGTACCAAAAACATTCAGTACTTC.

The chain links TRBV4-3 to TRBJ2-1; 14 nucleotides line up with TRBD2. J lost 7 bases, V lost 4 bases, and 3 bases had no gene match. CDR1 and CDR2 (germline): LGHNA, YSLEER. This CDR3 is 15 amino acids long. Here the CDR3 reads CASSPGLAGANEQFF. CDR3 nucleotide sequence: TGCGCCAGCAGCCCGGGACTAGCGGGAGCAAATGAGCAGTTCTTC.

The chain joins TRBV7-6 to TRBJ2-5; possibly TRBD2 for D (6 bases). The length of the CDR3 is 11 residues. Germline V lookup: CDR1 SGHVS, CDR2 FNYEAQ. V was shortened by 8 bases and J by 2 bases, with 6 bases between the two germline ends. This CDR3 is CASRGQETQYF. Here the CDR3 DNA reads TGTGCCAGCCGGGGGCAAGAGACCCAGTACTTC.

The V call is TRBV11-3, the J call TRBJ2-3; possible D gene TRBD1, 6 bases. CDR3 length: 15 amino acids. V was shortened by 3 bases and J by 1 base, with 11 bases between the two germline ends. CDR1 and CDR2 from the germline V gene are SGHNT and YENEEA. CDR3 nucleotides: TGTGCCAGCAGCTTTAGACAGGTCCGCACAGATACGCAGTATTTT. It encodes CASSFRQVRTDTQYF.

With respect to this clone: Other DNA sequences within the sample encode an identical CDR3. This chain's CDR3 is CAWGRMNTEAFF. The CDR3 DNA reads TGTGCCTGGGGACGGATGAACACTGAAGCTTTCTTT. V and J are TRBV30 and TRBJ1-1, with D uncertain. The CDR3 is made up of 12 amino acids. V gave up 5 bases and J gave up 0 bases, with 7 bases separating them. The germline CDR1 and CDR2 sequences are GTSNPN and SVGIG (reference sequence).

Only a few counts were recorded for this clone. V and J are TRBV4-1 and TRBJ2-7, with D maybe TRBD2 (5 bases). The CDR3 sequence is 14 residues long. Per germline, CDR1 MGHRA and CDR2 YSYEKL. The germline V and J ends were trimmed by 2 bases and 2 bases, with 10 bases remaining between them. This CDR3 is CASSQRTGTYEQYF. In DNA form, the CDR3 reads TGCGCCAGCAGCCAAAGGACGGGGACCTACGAGCAGTACTTC.

This chain links TRBV5-4 with TRBJ2-1, with a weak D call TRBD2 (6 bases). V gave up 4 bases and J gave up 3 bases, with 11 bases separating them. This CDR3 comprises 14 residues. Per the germline V gene, CDR1 is SGHNT and CDR2 is YYREEE (reference sequence). Written as DNA, the CDR3 is TGTGCCAGCAGCACCTGGGGGGACTACAATGAGCAGTTCTTC. It is translated as CASSTWGDYNEQFF.

The V call is TRBV13, the J call TRBJ1-3; D is undetermined. V was trimmed by 3 bases and J by 3 bases, leaving 6 bases between them. Germline-derived CDR1 and CDR2 are PRHDT and FYEKMQ (reference sequence). This CDR3 comprises 13 residues. The CDR3 region has the DNA TGTGCCAGCAGCTTCCTCAGTGGAAACACCATATATTTT. Amino acid sequence: CASSFLSGNTIYF.

This clone showed up just a few times. The chain couples TRBV4-3 to TRBJ1-1; D is ambiguous. The V gene's germline CDR1 is LGHNA and CDR2 YSLEER. This CDR3 has 17 amino acids. V was pared by 1 base and J by 1 base, with 16 bases between. CDR3 residues: CASSQGSGMGTNTEAFF. CDR3 in DNA: TGCGCCAGCAGCCAAGGTTCGGGTATGGGTACGAACACTGAAGCTTTCTTT.

The chain links TRBV27 to TRBJ1-1; maybe TRBD1 (5 bases). Germline V gene sequence: CDR1 MNHEY, CDR2 SMNVEV (reference sequence). V was pared by 5 bases and J by 7 bases, with 11 bases between. The CDR3 is 12 residues long. The CDR3 nucleotides are TGTGCCAGCAGTCATAGTACAGGTGAAGCTTTCTTT. This codes for CASSHSTGEAFF.

This clone appeared a few times. V gene TRBV30 combines with J gene TRBJ2-1; D uncertain. Germline loops: CDR1 GTSNPN, CDR2 SVGIG (reference sequence). The CDR3 totals 14 residues. Between the trimmed V and J ends, which lost 1 base and 5 bases, there was a span of 12 bases. The CDR3 loop reads CAWSGLLSDNEQFF. The CDR3 DNA sequence: TGTGCCTGGAGTGGGTTACTTTCTGACAATGAGCAGTTCTTC.

The rearrangement uses TRBV6-6 and TRBJ2-7, with D uncertain. Per the germline V gene, CDR1 is MNHNY and CDR2 is SVGAGI (reference sequence). The CDR3 has 12 residues. Deletions cut 5 bases from V and 7 bases from J, with 12 bases between. This chain's CDR3 is CASSAELREQYF. The DNA for the CDR3 is TGTGCCAGCAGTGCAGAACTCCGGGAGCAGTACTTC.

The rearrangement links TRBV4-1 to TRBJ2-5; a weak D match, TRBD1 (6 bases). V lost 0 bases and J 3 bases, leaving 14 bases between the germline ends. The CDR3 consists of 16 residues. Germline assignment: CDR1 MGHRA and CDR2 YSYEKL. In DNA form, the CDR3 reads TGCGCCAGCAGCCAAGATGGGGCAGGGGCTGAAGAGACCCAGTACTTC. Translating gives CASSQDGAGAEETQYF.

The V and J genes are TRBV4-2 and TRBJ2-1; D may be TRBD2 (6 bases). Germline CDR1 is LGHNA and CDR2 is YNFKEQ. Trimming took 4 bases from V and 5 from J, leaving 21 bases between them. There are 17 residues in the CDR3. CDR3 loop: CASSPVGVGSINNEQFF. The CDR3 coding sequence is TGTGCCAGCAGCCCCGTCGGGGTCGGGAGTATCAACAATGAGCAGTTCTTC.

The chain carries TRBV7-6 and TRBJ2-3; 15 nucleotides match TRBD2. The CDR3 extends over 16 amino acids. Germline V lookup: CDR1 SGHVS, CDR2 FNYEAQ. With V trimmed by 5 bases and J by 5 bases, 5 bases remained unmatched. DNA for the CDR3: TGTGCCAGCAGCCCCGGACTAGCGGGAGGGGTAGATACGCAGTATTTT. Amino acids: CASSPGLAGGVDTQYF.

The rearrangement uses TRBV10-3 and TRBJ1-1, with 7 bases matching TRBD1. Germline loops: CDR1 ENHRY, CDR2 SYGVKD. Losses at the gene ends were 7 bases for V and 0 bases for J; bases not matched to a gene: 5. The CDR3 is made up of 14 amino acids. The CDR3 region is CAITGTAMNTEAFF. The CDR3 DNA is TGTGCCATCACCGGGACAGCCATGAACACTGAAGCTTTCTTT.

This CDR3 reads CASSTPGGIIYEQYF. CDR3 nucleotides: TGTGCCAGCAGCACCCCAGGGGGCATTATCTACGAGCAGTACTTC. The chain is built from TRBV7-9 and TRBJ2-7, with TRBD1 matching over 8 bases. The CDR3 loop spans 15 amino acids. In germline, CDR1 is SEHNR, CDR2 FQNEAQ (reference sequence). Trimming took 5 bases from V and 3 from J; bases not matched to a gene: 9.

The chain combines TRBV12-5 with TRBJ2-7, with D possibly being TRBD2 (5 bases). Trimming cost V 6 bases and J 6 bases, with 15 bases left between them. CDR1 LGHNT and CDR2 FRNRAP come from the germline V gene. The CDR3 is made up of 13 amino acids. CDR3 nucleotides: TGTGCTAGTGGGGTAGAGGGTCCCGCCGAGCAGTACGTC. This translates into CASGVEGPAEQYV.

Only a few counts were recorded for this clone. CDR3: CASSHLPGEALGEQYF. The CDR3 nucleotides read TGTGCCAGCAGCCACCTCCCCGGGGAGGCGCTAGGCGAGCAGTACTTC. The chain couples TRBV11-2 to TRBJ2-7; weak D call: TRBD2 (6 bases). Germline V gene data show CDR1 as SGHAT and CDR2 as FQNNGV. V was cut by 5 bases and J by 6 bases, with 23 bases left in between. The CDR3 is 16 amino acids.

There are a few counts of this clone. The chain is built from TRBV27 and TRBJ2-3, with 11 bases identical to TRBD2. With 1 base clipped from V and 2 bases from J, the junction kept 2 bases outside the gene matches. The CDR3 spans 16 residues. In germline, CDR1 is MNHEY, CDR2 SMNVEV (reference sequence). CDR3 DNA sequence: TGTGCCAGCAGTTTATATAGCGGGGGGGCCACAGATACGCAGTATTTT. It codes for CASSLYSGGATDTQYF.

The rearrangement uses TRBV27 and TRBJ2-5; D unclear. In germline, CDR1 is MNHEY, CDR2 SMNVEV (reference sequence). CDR3 length: 14 amino acids. The V gene lost 0 bases and the J gene lost 5 bases, with 10 bases spanning the gap. CDR3 sequence reads: CASSLSGVLETQYF. DNA for the CDR3: TGTGCCAGCAGTTTATCGGGCGTACTGGAGACCCAGTACTTC.